This T cell receptor beta chain was sequenced for a study of cytomegalovirus exposure and HLA in healthy donors. The CDR3 sequence is 17 residues long. Per germline, CDR1 SGHRS and CDR2 YFSETQ. V dropped 3 bases and J dropped 6; count of bases not matched to a gene: 12. Study-wide points: A later analysis associated 15,000 to 20,000 TCR beta sequences with HLA alleles at a 0.05 false discovery rate.

Sampled while nominally healthy, donors likely had unrecorded immune exposures. With 60 Vbeta and 13 Jbeta primers, the PCR was carried out. The protocol was immunoSEQ multiplex PCR, while the TCRdb copy is restricted to in-frame clones and leaves out a portion. The sample lists approximately 190,000 clones; 84% were seen once. Notes on this clone: Its antigen is undetermined.

The chain is built from TRBV5-1 and TRBJ2-1; 10 nucleotides line up with TRBD2. This sequence originates from a woman in her forties or fifties in good health and CMV-seropositive. Material: PBMCs. The CDR3 reads CASSWGASGGMGNEQFF. The CDR3 bases are TGCGCCAGCAGCTGGGGGGCTAGCGGGGGAATGGGCAATGAGCAGTTCTTC.